Below are 7 T cell receptor beta chains sequenced from a single sample in a study of response to subunit inactivated influenza vaccine. TCRdb independently ran MiXCR on the RT-PCR reads; one entry per CDR3 protein. The table has roughly 700,000 distinct CDR3 sequences, 11% to 15% seen once. The sample here was PBMCs from blood, taken around 14 days before vaccination. Receptors were obtained from a man aged 45-65 years who received an inactivated influenza vaccine.

This clonotype occurred a few times. The chain recombines TRBV5-1 with TRBJ1-1; no reliable D call. Germline CDR1 is SGHRS and CDR2 is YFSETQ. The length of the CDR3 is 14 residues. V gave up 0 bases and J gave up 0 bases, with 6 bases separating them. The CDR3 DNA is TGCGCCAGCAGCTTGGGAGAAGTGAACACTGAAGCTTTCTTT. Protein product: CASSLGEVNTEAFF.

This clonotype was counted between two and nine times. Sequence at one end of the junction differs from germline and may be a read error. This chain connects TRBV28 to TRBJ2-7, with D perhaps TRBD1 (5 bases). CDR1 and CDR2 from the germline V gene are MDHEN and SYDVKM. The CDR3 is made up of 10 amino acids. CDR3 loop: CASSGQGLDF. The CDR3 DNA sequence: TGTGCCAGCAGTGGGCAGGGTTTGGACTTC.

V gene TRBV4-3 combines with J gene TRBJ2-1; TRBD2 might be the D (5 bases). The length of the CDR3 is 16 residues. V was pared by 0 bases and J by 0 bases, with 9 bases between. Germline V CDR1 and CDR2: LGHNA, YSLEER. The CDR3 DNA is TGCGCCAGCAGCCAAGAAGGAGCGGCCTCCTACAATGAGCAGTTCTTC. As protein: CASSQEGAASYNEQFF.

This clonotype was observed at least ten times. V usage is TRBV29-1 and J usage is TRBJ2-3; TRBD2 matches at 16 bases. The germline CDR1 and CDR2 sequences are SQVTM and ANQGSEA. The CDR3 spans 17 residues. Trimming removed 4 bases from V and 0 bases from J; junction bases left unmatched: 4. As DNA, the CDR3 is TGCAGCGTTGCCGGGACTAGCGGGGGGGGGAGCACAGATACGCAGTATTTT. It is translated as CSVAGTSGGGSTDTQYF.

This clonotype has a count of ten or more. J is TRBJ2-1 and V is TRBV15; TRBD2 matches 13 bases. Trimming removed 0 bases from V and 6 bases from J; junction bases left unmatched: 5. Germline V CDR1 and CDR2: LNHNV, YYDKDF (reference sequence). This CDR3 region has 17 residues. The CDR3 here is CATSRDQGTSGINEQFF. CDR3 DNA: TGTGCCACCAGCAGAGATCAGGGGACTAGCGGGATCAATGAGCAGTTCTTC.

The rearrangement joins TRBV7-2 to TRBJ2-2; D is possibly TRBD1 (8 bases). In germline, CDR1 is SGHTA, CDR2 FQGNSA. This CDR3 contains 16 residues. The V and J ends lost 6 bases and 5 bases respectively, with 19 bases between them. DNA of the CDR3: TGTGCCAGCAGATCAACAGGGGGGGCGAGGACCGGGGAGCTGTTTTTT. It specifies CASRSTGGARTGELFF.

In the case of this clonotype: A read error may account for a junction end that differs from germline. The chain has TRBV5-6 and TRBJ2-1, with a tentative D call TRBD1 (6 bases). Germline values: CDR1 SGHDT, CDR2 YYEEEE. The CDR3 contains 18 residues. DNA of the CDR3: TGTGCCATCAGCTTGGGGGTGTTTACAGGGTCCCGATCCAATGAGCAGTTCTTC. It specifies CAISLGVFTGSRSNEQFF.